The sequence of this T cell receptor (beta chain) was determined in a study of patients and donors after allogeneic stem cell transplantation. TCRdb processed the RT-PCR reads anew with MiXCR; each CDR3 protein has one entry. Here the sample spans roughly 250,000 distinct CDR3 sequences, 12% to 15% being singletons. This clonotype was counted a few times. V lost 4 bases, J lost 2 bases, and 12 bases lay in between. Germline lookup yields CDR1 SGHRS and CDR2 YFSETQ. This CDR3 spans 14 amino acids. The TCR was taken from a human donor who was either an allogeneic HSCT recipient or a stem cell or donor lymphocyte infusion donor (not recorded which). It is not recorded whose cells these are; they may come from a transplant donor. Input material: blood, either unsorted or a sorted T cell fraction (not recorded which). V gene TRBV5-1 combines with J gene TRBJ2-5; a possible D gene is TRBD1 (6 bases). The CDR3 sequence is CASSEGTRQETQYF. The CDR3 DNA reads TGCGCCAGCAGCGAGGGGACAAGACAAGAGACCCAGTACTTC.